The clone carrying this T cell receptor (beta chain) was found a few times. The antigen is not known. This specimen comes from a study of cytomegalovirus exposure and HLA in healthy donors. Overall study findings and caveats: Reported performance of the classifier showed diagnosis of cytomegalovirus status with high specificity and sensitivity. In a later analysis, at a false discovery rate of 0.05, over 15,000 TCR beta sequences were associated with HLA alleles.

Amplification used 60 Vbeta primers and 13 Jbeta primers. TCRdb keeps only in-frame clones here, not all; method: immunoSEQ multiplex PCR. The sample contains roughly 110,000 clones, 70% to 85% of which appear only once. The sample consisted of PBMCs. This TCR was recovered from a woman aged 18-29 years in good health and CMV-seronegative.

In nucleotides, the CDR3 is TGTGCCAGCAGCTTCGGACAGGGGAATTCACCCCTCCACTTT. It translates to CASSFGQGNSPLHF. The chain links TRBV7-9 to TRBJ1-6; 9 bases are shared with TRBD1. This CDR3 region has 14 residues. The ends lost 3 bases at V and 7 bases at J; junction bases unmatched: 1. Germline CDR1 and CDR2: SEHNR and FQNEAQ (reference sequence).